The sequence of this TCR beta chain was determined in a study of blood T cell repertoires in COVID-19. Study context: Sites across the United States, Italy and Spain contributed samples from acute and convalescent COVID-19. Sources were T cells, B-cell-depleted T cells, or PBMCs; the material itself was cDNA or gDNA.

Per the original methods: Reference gene primers were amplified, and this amplification served to estimate nucleated cell counts. Assay used: immunoSEQ multiplex PCR; TCRdb lists only in-frame clones, some missing. V and J calls plus clone size are reproduced from that table; the DNA served to infer D and trimming. The sample shows fewer than 500,000 clones, roughly 88% of them seen only once. Germline CDR1 SGHTA, CDR2 FQGNSA. V lost 5 bases to trimming and J lost 5 bases; unmatched junction nucleotides: 9. The CDR3 has 16 amino acids. The V gene is TRBV7-2, the J gene TRBJ2-1; 10 bases line up with TRBD2. Sequenced material: peripheral blood. The sequence came from a woman aged 25-40 years with active or convalescent COVID-19. The CDR3 DNA reads as TGTGCCAGCAGCCCGCGGGGAGCGGGAGGGGACAATGAGCAGTTCTTC. This codes for CASSPRGAGGDNEQFF. Full variable domain (remainder filled in from reference TRBV7-2 and TRBJ2-1): GAGVSQSPSNKVTEKGKDVELRCDPISGHTALYWYRQSLGQGLEFLIYFQGNSAPDKSGLPSDRFSAERTGGSVSTLTIQRTQQEDSAVYLCASSPRGAGGDNEQFFGPGTRLTVL.